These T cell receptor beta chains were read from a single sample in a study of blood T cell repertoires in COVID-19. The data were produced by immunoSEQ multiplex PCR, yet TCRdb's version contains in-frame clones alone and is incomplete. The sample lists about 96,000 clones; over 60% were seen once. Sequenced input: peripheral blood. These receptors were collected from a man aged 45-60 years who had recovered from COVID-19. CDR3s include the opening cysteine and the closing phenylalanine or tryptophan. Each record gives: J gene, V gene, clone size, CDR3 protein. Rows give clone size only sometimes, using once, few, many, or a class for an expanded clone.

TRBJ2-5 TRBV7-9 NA CASSLDLTQYF
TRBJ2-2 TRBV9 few CASSVEWGPETGELFF
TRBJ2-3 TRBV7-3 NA CASSLSGYTDTQYF
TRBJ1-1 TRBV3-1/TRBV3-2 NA CASSEGRSAFF
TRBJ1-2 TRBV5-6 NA CASSLVGEGHYYGYTF
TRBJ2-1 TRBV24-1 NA CATSGTGRAYNEQFF
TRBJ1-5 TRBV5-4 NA CASSTDSDNQPQHF
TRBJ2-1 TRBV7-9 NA CASSFYVDTYNEQFF
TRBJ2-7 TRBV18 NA CASSPTGTSGSYEQYF
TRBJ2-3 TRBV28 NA CASSFRLAGSDTQYF
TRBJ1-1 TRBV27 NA CASSLWGDTEAFF
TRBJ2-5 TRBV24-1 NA CATSDSRDRGGLETQYF
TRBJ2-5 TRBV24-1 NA CATSNRLETQYF
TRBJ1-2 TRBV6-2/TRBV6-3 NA CASSRPPGSGYTF
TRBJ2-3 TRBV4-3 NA CASSQDRSGRSDTQYF
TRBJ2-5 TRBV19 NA CASSVVGGGKETQYF
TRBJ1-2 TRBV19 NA CASSTRTDGVRGYTF
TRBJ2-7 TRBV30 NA CAWSSYSGVEQYF
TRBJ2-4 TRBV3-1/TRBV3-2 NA CASSQVQGVAKNIQYF
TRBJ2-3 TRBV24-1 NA CATSRGLAGADTQYF
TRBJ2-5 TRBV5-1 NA CASSSLTAAGTQYF
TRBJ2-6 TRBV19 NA CASSAPRARGANVLTF
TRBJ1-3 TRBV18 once CASSPFFTGQMPGTIYF
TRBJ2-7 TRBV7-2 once CASSPPGLAGVEQYF
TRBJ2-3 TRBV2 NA CASFISDTQYF
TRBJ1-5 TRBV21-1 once CASSYRAHQPQHF
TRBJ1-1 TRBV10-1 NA CASSDSGMTTEAFF
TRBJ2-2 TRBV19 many CASSLIGTSGSGVTGELFF
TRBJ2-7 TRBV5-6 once CASSLVEAWSEQYF
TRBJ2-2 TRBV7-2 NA CASSLDPGIITGELFF
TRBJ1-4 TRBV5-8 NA CASSLDRRESEKLFF
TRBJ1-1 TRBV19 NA CASSSTGGANTEAFF
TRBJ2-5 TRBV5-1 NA CASRRTGTSGGVTRETQYF
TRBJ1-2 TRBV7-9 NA CASSRIQGQGNYGYTF
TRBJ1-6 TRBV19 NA CASSTREPRNSPLHF
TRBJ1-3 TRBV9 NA CASSLRTGSPPGNTIYF
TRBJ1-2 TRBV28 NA CASSFGQVGLGDGYTF
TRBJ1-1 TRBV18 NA CASSPSGETEAFF
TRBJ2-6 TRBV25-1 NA CASQGSGSSGANVLTF
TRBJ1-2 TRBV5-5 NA CASSSGTGGHGYTF